The subject of this entry is one TCR beta chain. Its binding antigen is unknown. The input lacks base qualities; no much larger clone sits a single base away. This record comes from a study of blood T cell repertoires in COVID-19 (dated by TCRdb to about 2020). Notes on the research overall: Samples from collaborators originated in the United States, Italy and Spain and spanned both the acute and convalescent phases of COVID-19. Where HLA class I and class II types were available, the types were taken from metadata supplied by the sample provider, not from assay-based typing. The samples were drawn from two sources: the first 160 participants of the ongoing ImmuneRACE study, and over 1,000 subjects contributed by 6 global collaborators. The repertoires were released in a freely available public database intended as a resource for research on the immune response to SARS-CoV-2. A de-identified subject ID, COVID-19 status, age in years and sex were almost always included in the sample metadata. Deeply sampled blood TCRbeta repertoires from subjects exposed to, actively infected with, or recovered from COVID-19 were included in the dataset. The prospective study material was composed of cDNA or gDNA derived from T cells, B-cell-depleted T cells, or PBMCs. Broader findings and caveats from the paper: Clinical and demographic metadata were provided uncurated, with the amount varying by source and participant.

The immunoSEQ Assay, a bias-controlled multiplex PCR, was used to amplify TCRbeta CDR3 regions from genomic DNA. As for the authors' bioinformatics: Nucleated cell counts per sample were estimated from amplification of reference gene primers within the assay. Sequence reads were collapsed and filtered to measure the absolute abundance of every unique TCRbeta CDR3 rearrangement. For each sample, productive Simpson clonality was calculated by taking the square root of Simpson's diversity index across productive rearrangements. TCRdb carries this immuneACCESS record with in-frame sequences only. Its versions omit some clonotypes, under half of them owing to an unresolved V gene in the studies checked, with the rest unexplained. V and J calls and clone size follow that table, whereas D and trimming were derived from the DNA. The sample records about 430,000 clones, around nine tenths of which are singletons. The top ten clones comprise around 1.5% of the sample.

Trimming leaves V shorter by 3 bases and J shorter by 5 bases, with the junction holding 12 bases beyond the gene matches. From its cysteine to its phenylalanine, the CDR3 spans 17 amino acids. Solely the CDR3 DNA is kept, with 51 bases framed from the first base. CDR1 SGHDN and CDR2 FVKESK are derived from the germline V gene. Participants in the prospective study were enrolled through a virtual design, were aged about 18 to 89 years, and lived in fewer than 30 United States geographic areas. To assign participants to cohorts, the prospective study relied on clinical history that participants themselves reported in a screening survey and a study questionnaire. Exposed participants had been in contact, within 2 weeks of entering the study, with a person who had a PCR-confirmed or clinician-diagnosed case of COVID-19. Each participant in the prospective study had whole blood, serum and a nasopharyngeal or oropharyngeal swab collected by mobile phlebotomists. Additional blood draws and questionnaires over an approximately 2-month period could optionally be provided by prospective study participants. Blood samples from the prospective study were shipped frozen or at room temperature prior to DNA extraction.

This TCR came from a woman aged 18-29 years who had been exposed to COVID-19. Source material: PBMCs or T cells enriched from blood (not recorded which). The V and J segments used are TRBV14 and TRBJ2-7, with 11 junctional bases fitting TRBD1. For the CDR3, the sequence is CASSHREAGQGVHEQYF. Read as DNA, the sequence is TGTGCCAGCAGCCATCGTGAGGCGGGACAGGGGGTCCACGAGCAGTACTTC. With all but the CDR3 taken from the reference TRBV14 and TRBJ2-7 genes, the full variable domain is: EAGVTQFPSHSVIEKGQTVTLRCDPISGHDNLYWYRRVMGKEIKFLLHFVKESKQDESGMPNNRFLAERTGGTYSTLKVQPAELEDSGVYFCASSHREAGQGVHEQYFGPGTRLTVT.